This T cell receptor beta chain was retrieved from a study of T-cell reconstitution after alpha-beta-depleted transplantation in children. The table lists this clonotype with a few counts. Preparation of the TCRbeta library was carried out with unique molecular identifiers. Each CDR3 protein gets one entry after TCRdb re-called the PCR reads with MiXCR. The repertoire holds around 500,000 distinct CDR3 sequences, with approximately 12% as singletons. V lost 5 bases and J 7 bases, leaving 14 bases between the germline ends. Per germline, CDR1 SGHAT and CDR2 FQDESV (reference sequence). There are 13 residues in the CDR3.

The receptor's source is a human donor who donated a stem cell graft to a child with combined immunodeficiency. This chain connects TRBV11-1 to TRBJ1-1; the D gene is possibly TRBD1 (6 bases). The sample consisted of PBMCs from the stem cell graft donor, taken from the stem cell graft. DNA for the CDR3: TGTGCCAGCAGCGTCCGGGGAGGGGGTGAAGCTTTCTTT. Translating gives CASSVRGGGEAFF.